This T cell receptor (beta chain) was recovered during a study of blood T cell repertoires in COVID-19. Only in-frame clones appear in the TCRdb table, and some are missing; sequencing was by immunoSEQ multiplex PCR. The sample lists 250,000 to 350,000 clones, 70% to 85% occurring once. V was clipped by 4 bases and J by 0 bases; unmatched bases: 3. CDR1 and CDR2 from the germline V gene are MNHEY and SMNVEV (reference sequence). The CDR3 spans 14 residues. V is TRBV27 and J is TRBJ2-7, with 7 positions matching TRBD1. Sequences were obtained from peripheral blood. The clonotype was recovered from a human donor with COVID-19, enrolled during active disease. The donor label of this sample is uncertain. CDR3 residues: CASSWAGGSYEQYF. The DNA for the CDR3 is TGTGCCAGCAGTTGGGCAGGGGGCTCCTACGAGCAGTACTTC.